This T cell receptor beta chain was recorded in a study of shared clonotypes between healthy human individuals. Study-wide background: A couple of female and a few male donors aged 18 to 49 were enrolled.

Only in-frame clones appear in the TCRdb table, and some are missing; sequencing was by immunoSEQ multiplex PCR. The sample consists of about 2,500,000 clones, about 92% of them appearing once. The germline V gene encodes CDR1 SNHLY and CDR2 FYNNEI. The trim removed 3 bases at V and 0 bases at J, leaving 2 bases unmatched. The CDR3 extends over 17 amino acids. Sequenced input: naive CD4+ T cells sorted from blood. Regarding subset: CD45RA+ positively selected. This rearrangement joins TRBV2 to TRBJ2-2, with 12 bases lining up with TRBD2. The origin of this receptor is a man aged 18 to 29 in good health. The DNA of the CDR3 is TGTGCCAGCAGTGAGCGACTAGCGGGGGCGAACACCGGGGAGCTGTTTTTT. Encoded protein: CASSERLAGANTGELFF.